These T cell receptor beta chains were read from a single sample in a study of blood T cell repertoires in COVID-19. Data came from immunoSEQ multiplex PCR; TCRdb stores just in-frame clones and leaves some out. In the table there are 160,000 or so clones, about 85% of which are singletons. Sequenced input: peripheral blood. These TCRs come from a man aged 65 to 79 who had recovered from COVID-19. Each CDR3 is given with its conserved first and last residue. The D gene is left open where the match is weak. Not every row has a clone size; where given, it reads once, few, many or a size class.

len,d_gene,j_gene,v_gene,abundance,CDR3aa,CDR3nt
14,TRBD2,TRBJ2-1,TRBV7-8,NA,CASRTTSGYNEQFF,TGTGCCAGCAGGACGACTAGCGGGTACAATGAGCAGTTCTTC
13,NA,TRBJ1-1,TRBV7-2,NA,CASSLGENTEAFF,TGTGCCAGCAGCTTAGGCGAGAACACTGAAGCTTTCTTT
13,TRBD1,TRBJ2-5,TRBV6-5,NA,CASSNDRGETQYF,TGTGCCAGCAGTAATGACAGGGGAGAGACCCAGTACTTC
15,NA,TRBJ2-1,TRBV19,NA,CASSRIAVVGNEQFF,TGTGCCAGTAGTAGGATAGCGGTAGTTGGGAATGAGCAGTTCTTC
16,NA,TRBJ2-7,TRBV2,NA,CASRRQVGESSYEQYF,TGTGCCAGCAGGCGACAAGTGGGAGAGAGCTCCTACGAGCAGTACTTC
14,TRBD1,TRBJ2-7,TRBV6-6,NA,CASSNRQGRFEQYF,TGTGCCAGCAGCAATAGACAGGGTCGGTTCGAGCAGTACTTC
15,TRBD1,TRBJ2-1,TRBV2,NA,CASSERAAGGGEQFF,TGTGCCAGCAGTGAAAGGGCGGCAGGGGGCGGTGAGCAGTTCTTC
13,NA,TRBJ2-3,TRBV3-1/TRBV3-2,NA,CASSLQSTDTQYF,TGTGCCAGCAGCCTCCAGAGCACAGATACGCAGTATTTT
11,NA,TRBJ1-1,TRBV29-1,NA,CSVQENTEAFF,TGCAGCGTTCAGGAGAACACTGAAGCTTTCTTT
15,TRBD2,TRBJ2-1,TRBV9,NA,CASSALAGVGNEQFF,TGTGCCAGCAGCGCCCTAGCGGGTGTTGGGAATGAGCAGTTCTTC
17,TRBD2,TRBJ2-1,TRBV6-6,NA,CASSPSSGILSGDEQFF,TGTGCCAGCAGTCCCTCTAGCGGGATCCTCTCTGGGGATGAGCAGTTCTTC
18,NA,TRBJ2-6,TRBV5-1,NA,CASSPGGQSLSGANVLTF,TGCGCCAGCAGCCCCGGCGGACAAAGCCTCTCTGGGGCCAACGTCCTGACTTTC
15,TRBD2,TRBJ2-7,TRBV3-1/TRBV3-2,NA,CASSHGLAGSYEQYF,TGTGCCAGCAGCCACGGACTAGCGGGAAGTTACGAGCAGTACTTC
17,TRBD2,TRBJ2-3,TRBV3-1/TRBV3-2,few,CASSSGTSVSSTDTQYF,TGTGCCAGCAGCTCCGGGACTAGCGTCTCTAGCACAGATACGCAGTATTTT
12,TRBD2,TRBJ2-1,TRBV29-1,NA,CSGTGTNGEQFF,TGCAGCGGCACCGGGACTAATGGTGAGCAGTTCTTC
16,TRBD2,TRBJ2-5,TRBV3-1/TRBV3-2,NA,CASSYRTSGEKETQYF,TGTGCCAGCAGCTACCGGACTAGCGGGGAAAAAGAGACCCAGTACTTC
15,NA,TRBJ2-7,TRBV7-7,NA,CASSPSPESSYEQYF,TGTGCTAGCAGCCCCTCGCCCGAGAGCTCCTACGAGCAGTACTTC
14,TRBD2,TRBJ2-3,TRBV18,NA,CASSPPTSADTQYF,TGTGCCAGCTCACCACCCACTAGCGCAGATACGCAGTATTTT
12,NA,TRBJ1-1,TRBV10-3,once,CAIARENTEAFF,TGTGCCATCGCCCGGGAGAACACTGAAGCTTTCTTT
18,TRBD2,TRBJ2-3,TRBV7-9,NA,CASSFLLAGGPEGDTQYF,TGTGCCAGCAGCTTCCTCCTGGCGGGAGGGCCGGAGGGAGATACGCAGTATTTT
17,TRBD2,TRBJ2-1,TRBV15,NA,CATSRALAGAPHNEQFF,TGTGCCACCAGCAGAGCGTTGGCGGGAGCCCCCCACAATGAGCAGTTCTTC
16,NA,TRBJ2-7,TRBV19,NA,CASSIEWGRSVYEQYF,TGTGCCAGTAGTATTGAATGGGGCAGGTCCGTGTACGAGCAGTACTTC
16,TRBD2,TRBJ2-7,TRBV7-2,NA,CASSSSAGGLLDEQYF,TGTGCCAGCAGTTCCAGTGCGGGAGGGCTTTTAGACGAGCAGTACTTC
13,TRBD1,TRBJ2-7,TRBV6-5,few,CASSQGQLYEQYF,TGTGCCAGCAGCCAGGGACAGCTCTACGAGCAGTACTTC
14,TRBD1,TRBJ1-6,TRBV27,few,CASSLQGNRSPLHF,TGTGCCAGCAGCTTACAGGGGAACAGGTCACCCCTCCACTTT
13,NA,TRBJ1-2,TRBV7-8,few,CASSLGRDYGYTF,TGTGCCAGCAGCTTAGGGCGGGATTATGGCTACACCTTC
12,NA,TRBJ2-1,TRBV19,once,CASSIARNEQFF,TGTGCCAGTAGTATAGCCAGAAATGAGCAGTTCTTC
13,NA,TRBJ2-1,TRBV6-4,few,CASSEGSGNEQFF,TGTGCCAGCAGTGAAGGCTCGGGGAATGAGCAGTTCTTC
16,TRBD2,TRBJ2-1,TRBV3-1/TRBV3-2,NA,CASSQDLLAGYNEQFF,TGTGCCAGCAGCCAAGATCTACTAGCGGGATACAATGAGCAGTTCTTC
16,NA,TRBJ2-3,TRBV12-5,NA,CASGLVVTKHTDTQYF,TGTGCTAGTGGTTTGGTTGTGACTAAGCACACAGATACGCAGTATTTT
15,TRBD2,TRBJ2-7,TRBV7-2,NA,CASSSSSGGPYEQYF,TGTGCCAGCAGCTCTTCTAGCGGGGGCCCCTACGAGCAGTACTTC
15,NA,TRBJ1-4,TRBV10-3,NA,CAISGSQGLGEKLFF,TGTGCCATCAGTGGGTCACAGGGTCTCGGTGAAAAACTGTTTTTT
14,NA,TRBJ1-4,TRBV28,NA,CASSLPMGAEKLFF,TGTGCCAGCAGTTTACCCATGGGGGCAGAAAAACTGTTTTTT
15,NA,TRBJ1-2,TRBV6-5,NA,CASSYSGRGDIGYTF,TGTGCCAGCAGTTACTCGGGCAGGGGAGATATTGGCTACACCTTC
15,NA,TRBJ1-6,TRBV28,NA,CASSRGEGADSPLHF,TGTGCCAGCAGTCGCGGGGAGGGCGCAGATTCACCCCTCCACTTT
18,TRBD2,TRBJ2-7,TRBV11-2,NA,CASSQGRTSGPDLYEQYF,TGTGCCAGCAGCCAGGGGAGGACTAGCGGGCCCGACCTCTACGAGCAGTACTTC
16,NA,TRBJ1-1,TRBV18,NA,CASSPMGGAANTEAFF,TGTGCCAGCTCACCGATGGGGGGGGCGGCGAACACTGAAGCTTTCTTT
14,NA,TRBJ2-1,TRBV3-1/TRBV3-2,NA,CASSQENWSNEQFF,TGTGCCAGCAGCCAGGAGAACTGGTCTAATGAGCAGTTCTTC
15,TRBD1,TRBJ2-7,TRBV7-2,few,CASSPPGTEGYEQYF,TGTGCCAGCAGCCCACCCGGGACAGAAGGATACGAGCAGTACTTC
15,TRBD2,TRBJ2-2,TRBV27,NA,CASSLAGGYPGELFF,TGTGCCAGCAGTTTAGCGGGAGGGTACCCCGGGGAGCTGTTTTTT
15,TRBD1,TRBJ1-5,TRBV19,NA,CASRDRVLSNQPQHF,TGTGCCAGTAGGGACAGGGTATTGAGCAATCAGCCCCAGCATTTT
16,NA,TRBJ2-1,TRBV6-2/TRBV6-3,NA,CASSYADSSSYNEQFF,TGTGCCAGCAGTTACGCTGACTCGAGCTCCTACAATGAGCAGTTCTTC
13,NA,TRBJ2-5,TRBV7-8,NA,CASSLETMATQYF,TGTGCCAGCAGCTTAGAAACCATGGCGACCCAGTACTTC
14,TRBD2,TRBJ2-1,TRBV3-1/TRBV3-2,NA,CASSQGLATNEQFF,TGTGCCAGCAGCCAAGGACTAGCGACTAATGAGCAGTTCTTC
17,NA,TRBJ2-6,TRBV27,NA,CASRQTRNPSGANVLTF,TGTGCCAGCAGGCAAACACGCAACCCCTCTGGGGCCAACGTCCTGACTTTC
15,NA,TRBJ1-1,TRBV3-1/TRBV3-2,NA,CASSQVRVRGTEAFF,TGTGCCAGCAGCCAAGTTAGGGTCCGGGGCACTGAAGCTTTCTTT
13,NA,TRBJ1-5,TRBV12-3/TRBV12-4,few,CASSGGGNQPQHF,TGTGCCAGCAGCGGGGGGGGGAATCAGCCCCAGCATTTT
16,TRBD1,TRBJ2-3,TRBV18,NA,CASSPPGQGGTDTQYF,TGTGCCAGCTCACCGCCGGGACAGGGGGGCACAGATACGCAGTATTTT
14,NA,TRBJ2-1,TRBV6-1,NA,CASSAQTTNNEQFF,TGTGCCAGCAGTGCGCAGACTACCAACAATGAGCAGTTCTTC
15,TRBD1,TRBJ1-2,TRBV7-9,NA,CASSYTGGENYGYTF,TGTGCCAGCAGCTATACAGGGGGCGAGAACTATGGCTACACCTTC
11,TRBD1,TRBJ1-2,TRBV5-1,NA,CASGTGNGYTF,TGCGCCAGCGGGACAGGGAATGGCTACACCTTC
15,TRBD1,TRBJ1-5,TRBV19,NA,CATRRGTGGNQPQHF,TGTGCCACCCGACGGGGGACAGGAGGCAATCAGCCCCAGCATTTT
16,TRBD2,TRBJ2-4,TRBV19,NA,CASSTSLTSGSGGEYF,TGTGCCAGTAGTACCTCCCTAACTAGCGGGAGCGGCGGTGAGTACTTC
18,TRBD1,TRBJ2-2,TRBV27,NA,CASSFLDGTGWNTGELFF,TGTGCCAGCAGTTTCCTTGACGGGACAGGGTGGAACACCGGGGAGCTGTTTTTT